Listed below are T cell receptor beta chains from one sample, sequenced in a study of T cell responses to AZD1222 COVID-19 vaccine. The method was immunoSEQ multiplex PCR; TCRdb's version includes in-frame clones alone and lacks a portion of them. This table holds 60,000 to 70,000 clones, 65% to 90% found once. This specimen consisted of peripheral blood, obtained on day 0 of AZD1222 vaccination. The receptor source for this set is an adult in good health. Both conserved end residues are part of each CDR3. Clone sizes are given selectively: once, few, many, or a class where the clone is expanded.

TRBV4-2,TRBJ1-6,17,few,CASSHPHAQTGPSPLHF
TRBV6-2/TRBV6-3,TRBJ1-1,12,NA,CASSKEAGRAFF
TRBV6-2/TRBV6-3,TRBJ1-1,13,NA,CASSPKLNTEAFF
TRBV19,TRBJ1-4,14,once,CASTLQGAGEKLFF
TRBV19,TRBJ1-2,11,NA,CASSIDYGYTF
TRBV5-1,TRBJ1-4,15,NA,CASSLVTGVGEKLFF
TRBV7-8,TRBJ2-6,17,NA,CASSLVARVSGANVLTF
TRBV12-5,TRBJ2-3,15,NA,CASGGTGTSTDTQYF
TRBV5-8,TRBJ1-5,16,NA,CASSLGTGAYNQPQHF
TRBV7-6,TRBJ2-2,14,NA,CASSLGTGTGELFF
TRBV6-1,TRBJ1-3,19,NA,CASSVLRDFWLVSGNTIYF
TRBV5-4,TRBJ2-7,12,NA,CASSLEGYEQYF
TRBV10-3,TRBJ2-5,14,NA,CAISERGGSETQYF
TRBV18,TRBJ1-3,17,NA,CASSPLNPGRSGNTIYF
TRBV4-1,TRBJ1-1,13,NA,CASSQTRTILTFF
TRBV28,TRBJ2-7,17,once,CASSFLVVGAPSYEQYF
TRBV5-6,TRBJ2-1,15,NA,CASSPPGLGTYEQFF
TRBV5-1,TRBJ1-6,14,NA,CASSTTGGQTPLHF